This T cell receptor (beta chain) came from a study of blood T cell repertoires in COVID-19. Everyone who took part was 18 to 89 years old, and they came from 20 to 25 US areas. Participants' reported clinical history set cohort assignment. The germline V gene has CDR1 SNHLY and CDR2 FYNNEI. Trimming cost V 6 bases and J 5 bases, with 11 bases left between them. CDR3 length: 12 amino acids. Per the original data handling: Reference gene primer amplification yielded estimated nucleated cell counts. Profiled with immunoSEQ multiplex PCR; TCRdb holds only in-frame clones, not every one. That table gives V, J and clone size, and the DNA gave D and trimming. The sample has about 350,000 clones, about nine tenths seen once.

This sequence originates from a young woman who had been exposed to COVID-19. Sequencing was performed on PBMCs or T cells enriched from blood (not recorded which). This chain uses TRBV2 with TRBJ2-7; D possibly corresponds to TRBD2 (5 bases). The CDR3 protein is CASRWEINEQYF. The CDR3 nucleotides read TGTGCCAGCAGGTGGGAGATCAACGAGCAGTACTTC.